This is a list of T cell receptor beta chains from one sample in a study of blood T cell repertoires in COVID-19. Using immunoSEQ multiplex PCR, the repertoire was profiled, and TCRdb retains in-frame clones only, with some absent. The sample holds some 390,000 clones; approximately 89% are singletons and the top ten take around 1.7%. Source material: PBMCs or T cells enriched from blood (not recorded which). The receptor set was obtained from a woman aged 25 to 39 who had recovered from COVID-19. Both conserved end residues are part of each CDR3. Each record gives: J gene, clone size, V gene, D gene, CDR3 protein, CDR3 DNA. D genes are given only for firm matches. Rows give clone size only sometimes, using once, few, many, or a class for an expanded clone.

TRBJ1-1 | - | TRBV30 | - | CAWHNREMNTEAFF | TGTGCCTGGCATAACAGGGAAATGAACACTGAAGCTTTCTTT
TRBJ1-1 | - | TRBV7-9 | - | CASSPSGSNTEAFF | TGTGCCAGCAGCCCCTCGGGGAGTAACACTGAAGCTTTCTTT
TRBJ2-7 | - | TRBV2 | - | CASSERSYGPGEQYF | TGTGCCAGCAGTGAAAGGAGCTACGGCCCCGGGGAGCAGTACTTC
TRBJ2-2 | once | TRBV6-4 | TRBD1 | CASRRTQGDTGELFF | TGTGCCAGCAGGCGTACACAGGGGGACACCGGGGAGCTGTTTTTT
TRBJ2-7 | - | TRBV28 | TRBD2 | CASSAGGRVYEQYF | TGTGCCAGCAGTGCGGGAGGACGAGTCTACGAGCAGTACTTC
TRBJ2-1 | - | TRBV18 | - | CASSPRDSRYNEQFF | TGTGCCAGCTCCCCCCGGGACTCGCGTTACAATGAGCAGTTCTTC
TRBJ2-7 | - | TRBV14 | TRBD2 | CASSGTSGIYEQYF | TGTGCCAGCAGCGGGACTAGCGGGATTTACGAGCAGTACTTC
TRBJ2-2 | - | TRBV7-2 | TRBD2 | CASSLSRGGTGELFF | TGTGCCAGCAGCTTATCGCGGGGGGGCACCGGGGAGCTGTTTTTT
TRBJ1-5 | once | TRBV7-2 | TRBD1 | CASSWGTDNQPQHF | TGTGCCAGCAGCTGGGGGACAGACAATCAGCCCCAGCATTTT
TRBJ1-5 | - | TRBV2 | - | CASRKEAYSNQPQHF | TGTGCCAGCCGAAAGGAGGCTTATAGCAATCAGCCCCAGCATTTT
TRBJ1-2 | - | TRBV27 | - | CASSFLGREDYGYTF | TGTGCCAGCAGTTTTCTGGGGAGGGAGGACTATGGCTACACCTTC
TRBJ1-2 | - | TRBV11-2 | - | CASSSTLGANYGYTF | TGTGCCAGCAGCTCGACCCTAGGGGCCAACTATGGCTACACCTTC
TRBJ1-5 | - | TRBV12-3/TRBV12-4 | - | CASSLGGPQHF | TGTGCCAGCAGTTTGGGGGGACCCCAGCATTTT
TRBJ2-2 | once | TRBV19 | - | CASSPRGTGELFF | TGTGCCAGTAGCCCTAGGGGCACCGGGGAGCTGTTTTTT
TRBJ2-3 | - | TRBV21-1 | - | CASSKDRGHDTQYF | TGTGCCAGCAGCAAAGACAGAGGGCACGATACGCAGTATTTT
TRBJ1-1 | - | TRBV28 | TRBD1 | CASSPQGQLMTEAFF | TGTGCCAGCAGTCCCCAGGGACAGTTGATGACTGAAGCTTTCTTT
TRBJ2-2 | - | TRBV2 | - | CASSEATDTGELFF | TGTGCCAGCAGTGAGGCCACAGACACCGGGGAGCTGTTTTTT
TRBJ2-7 | - | TRBV3-1/TRBV3-2 | - | CASSQGAEQYF | TGTGCCAGCAGCCAAGGCGCCGAGCAGTACTTC
TRBJ2-2 | once | TRBV5-1 | - | CASSLSGLTGELFF | TGCGCCAGCAGCTTGTCGGGACTCACCGGGGAGCTGTTTTTT
TRBJ1-4 | - | TRBV5-1 | TRBD1 | CASSTGQGQEKLFF | TGCGCCAGCAGCACGGGACAGGGTCAAGAAAAACTGTTTTTT
TRBJ1-4 | - | TRBV28 | - | CASIWGSWQDNEKLFF | TGTGCCAGCATCTGGGGCAGTTGGCAGGATAATGAAAAACTGTTTTTT
TRBJ2-3 | - | TRBV24-1 | - | CATSDSTYGSDPWDTQYF | TGTGCCACCAGTGATTCTACGTACGGGTCTGACCCTTGGGATACGCAGTATTTT
TRBJ2-7 | - | TRBV27 | TRBD1 | CASSEFGTGHEQYF | TGTGCCAGCAGTGAGTTCGGGACAGGGCACGAGCAGTACTTC
TRBJ2-6 | once | TRBV28 | - | CASSLGVGSGANVLTF | TGTGCCAGCAGTTTAGGGGTAGGGAGCGGGGCCAACGTCCTGACTTTC
TRBJ1-2 | - | TRBV9 | - | CATRTVPGYTF | TGTGCCACTCGGACAGTTCCTGGCTACACCTTC
TRBJ1-1 | - | TRBV7-6 | - | CASRRGLSTEAFF | TGTGCCAGCCGAAGGGGCCTCTCCACTGAAGCTTTCTTT
TRBJ1-6 | - | TRBV27 | TRBD1 | CASSFKLTGLFSPLHF | TGTGCCAGCAGTTTTAAGTTGACAGGGTTATTTTCACCCCTCCACTTT
TRBJ1-2 | - | TRBV29-1 | - | CSVEGGASPGYGYTF | TGCAGCGTTGAGGGGGGGGCGTCCCCGGGGTATGGCTACACCTTC
TRBJ2-7 | - | TRBV5-1 | TRBD1 | CASVGQDYEQYF | TGCGCCAGCGTCGGACAGGACTACGAGCAGTACTTC
TRBJ2-3 | once | TRBV5-1 | TRBD2 | CASSLVSGRAGTDTQYF | TGCGCCAGCAGCTTGGTTAGCGGGAGGGCCGGAACAGATACGCAGTATTTT
TRBJ2-2 | few | TRBV19 | - | CASSLRGGFGELFF | TGTGCCAGTAGTCTCCGAGGAGGCTTCGGGGAGCTGTTTTTT
TRBJ1-2 | - | TRBV18 | - | CASSPREDDGYTF | TGTGCCAGCTCACCAAGGGAGGATGATGGCTACACCTTC
TRBJ2-4 | - | TRBV19 | TRBD1 | CASSPPKGQGGLNIQYF | TGTGCCAGTAGCCCCCCAAAGGGACAGGGGGGCCTCAACATTCAGTACTTC
TRBJ1-5 | - | TRBV14 | TRBD1 | CASSVQGGQPQHF | TGTGCCAGCAGTGTTCAGGGGGGTCAGCCCCAGCATTTT
TRBJ1-1 | - | TRBV19 | - | CASSGTLNTEAFF | TGTGCCAGTAGCGGGACTCTGAACACTGAAGCTTTCTTT
TRBJ2-7 | - | TRBV6-5 | TRBD1 | CASSYGRTGSSYEQYF | TGTGCCAGCAGTTACGGGCGGACAGGGTCCTCCTACGAGCAGTACTTC
TRBJ1-4 | - | TRBV12-3/TRBV12-4 | TRBD1 | CASRLGQAEKLFF | TGTGCCAGCAGACTAGGACAGGCTGAAAAACTGTTTTTT
TRBJ1-3 | - | TRBV7-2 | - | CASSLGAGDTIYF | TGTGCCAGCAGCTTAGGGGCCGGCGACACCATATATTTT
TRBJ1-4 | - | TRBV25-1 | TRBD1 | CASSQGAANEKLFF | TGTGCCAGCAGTCAGGGGGCGGCTAATGAAAAACTGTTTTTT
TRBJ1-4 | - | TRBV5-1 | - | CASSFGGIGEKLFF | TGCGCCAGCAGCTTTGGCGGCATCGGTGAAAAACTGTTTTTT
TRBJ2-5 | few | TRBV18 | TRBD1 | CASSPDRLQETQYF | TGTGCCAGCTCACCGGACAGGCTACAAGAGACCCAGTACTTC
TRBJ2-5 | once | TRBV28 | TRBD1 | CASSMTGIQETQYF | TGTGCCAGCAGCATGACAGGGATCCAAGAGACCCAGTACTTC
TRBJ2-7 | few | TRBV7-2 | TRBD2 | CASSSLLAGAYEQYF | TGTGCCAGCAGCTCGCTCCTAGCGGGGGCCTACGAGCAGTACTTC
TRBJ1-2 | once | TRBV30 | - | CAWSGEGRRDGYTF | TGTGCCTGGAGTGGCGAGGGCCGGCGAGACGGCTACACCTTC
TRBJ2-3 | - | TRBV27 | - | CASSAGLPPLTDTQYF | TGTGCCAGCAGCGCAGGACTTCCCCCGCTAACAGATACGCAGTATTTT
TRBJ2-7 | - | TRBV5-1 | TRBD2 | CASSFVAGDNYEQYF | TGCGCCAGCAGCTTCGTAGCGGGGGATAACTACGAGCAGTACTTC
TRBJ1-1 | - | TRBV5-1 | TRBD1 | CASSLIGQGSMNTEAFF | TGCGCCAGCAGCTTGATAGGACAGGGGTCGATGAACACTGAAGCTTTCTTT
TRBJ1-2 | - | TRBV3-1/TRBV3-2 | TRBD1 | CASSQRDRGLNGYTF | TGTGCCAGCAGCCAACGGGACAGGGGGCTGAATGGCTACACCTTC
TRBJ1-1 | - | TRBV19 | - | CASNPTGRGTEAFF | TGTGCCAGTAACCCAACAGGGAGGGGCACTGAAGCTTTCTTT
TRBJ1-5 | once | TRBV18 | - | CASSPSSNQPQHF | TGTGCCAGCTCACCATCGAGCAATCAGCCCCAGCATTTT
TRBJ1-2 | - | TRBV7-9 | - | CASSNYWDNAYGYTF | TGTGCCAGCAGCAACTACTGGGACAATGCCTATGGCTACACCTTC
TRBJ2-1 | - | TRBV19 | TRBD2 | CASSTLTSPEQFF | TGTGCCAGTAGTACCCTGACTAGCCCTGAGCAGTTCTTC
TRBJ1-5 | once | TRBV6-2/TRBV6-3 | TRBD1 | CASSFAGTGTSYSNQPQHF | TGTGCCAGCAGTTTTGCCGGGACAGGGACCTCATATAGCAATCAGCCCCAGCATTTT
TRBJ1-5 | - | TRBV9 | - | CASSPGVSNQPQHF | TGTGCCAGCAGCCCGGGGGTTAGCAATCAGCCCCAGCATTTT
TRBJ2-3 | - | TRBV6-2/TRBV6-3 | TRBD2 | CASSLGLALDTQYF | TGTGCCAGCAGTCTGGGACTAGCTTTAGATACGCAGTATTTT
TRBJ1-5 | - | TRBV18 | - | CASSLDSLQPQHF | TGTGCCAGCTCACTCGACAGCTTGCAGCCCCAGCATTTT